This T cell receptor beta chain was retrieved from a study of shared clonotypes between healthy human individuals. For the study at large: Each donor's CD8 memory used one plate, CD8 naive two, each CD4 subset three. Study-wide points: The study found roughly 5.3% of naive CD4 clonotypes shared across a handful of donors. Naive subsets typically showed greater estimated richness than memory subsets.

Every donor was a Caucasian adult from Nashville, Tennessee. This CDR3 contains 16 residues. The V gene's germline CDR1 is MNHEY and CDR2 SVGAGI. V lost 0 bases and J lost 0, with 12 bases in between. Profiled with immunoSEQ multiplex PCR; TCRdb holds only in-frame clones, not every one. The sample records roughly 660,000 clones, 90% being singletons. This clone was counted once. Its antigen is not identified. The chain uses TRBV6-5 and TRBJ2-7; D unresolved. The origin of this receptor is a man aged 18 to 29 in good health. Some clones in this sample may be carry-over from other donors' samples. Sequenced: memory CD8+ T cells from PBMCs. Subset here: CD45RO+ cells pooled with CCR7-negative TemRA cells. CDR3: CASSYSGLDTSYEQYF. CDR3 sequence (DNA): TGTGCCAGCAGTTACTCCGGGCTAGATACCTCCTACGAGCAGTACTTC.